A selection of T cell receptor beta chains follows, all from one sample in a study of T cell repertoires in cytomegalovirus infection. These TCRs are of unknown antigen specificity. In TCRdb, the reads were re-called with MiXCR into one record per CDR3 protein. Of around 300,000 distinct CDR3 sequences in the sample, around 25% were seen once. The input for sequencing was cultured PBMCs, taken from culture after CMV antigen stimulation. These receptors originate from a human donor in good health (CMV status not recorded). Some clones in this sample may be carry-over from other donors' samples. Each CDR3 is given with its conserved first and last residue. The order of the fields is CDR3 protein, CDR3 DNA, V gene, D gene, CDR3 length, J gene, clone size. The D gene is left open where the match is weak. Clone size is stated in some rows and not others, as once, few, many or a class when expanded.

CATSVGYEQFF	TGTGCCACCAGTGTCGGGTATGAGCAGTTCTTC	TRBV24-1	-	11	TRBJ2-1	-
CASSRDSVAPLHF	TGTGCCAGCAGTCGGGACAGCGTGGCGCCCCTCCACTTT	TRBV6-6	TRBD1	13	TRBJ1-6	-
CSVWTGPPYNEQFF	TGCAGCGTGTGGACAGGCCCCCCCTACAATGAGCAGTTCTTC	TRBV29-1	TRBD1	14	TRBJ2-1	few
CASSLRSGTQAFF	TGTGCCAGCAGCCTTAGATCCGGGACGCAAGCTTTCTTT	TRBV5-5	-	13	TRBJ1-1	few
CASRREGSSYNEQFF	TGCGCCTCTCGGAGGGAAGGGAGCTCCTACAATGAGCAGTTCTTC	TRBV5-1	-	15	TRBJ2-1	-
CASSYSDRLGYTF	TGTGCCAGCAGTTATTCCGACAGGCTTGGCTACACCTTC	TRBV6-1	-	13	TRBJ1-2	-
CASGQGALNSPLHF	TGTGCCAGTGGACAGGGGGCGCTTAATTCACCCCTCCACTTT	TRBV6-5	TRBD1	14	TRBJ1-6	few
CASSSDRDYSPLHF	TGTGCCAGCTCCTCGGACAGAGATTATTCACCCCTCCACTTT	TRBV28	-	14	TRBJ1-6	many
CASSFGQQGIGIDEQFF	TGTGCCAGCAGCTTTGGCCAACAGGGTATCGGAATTGATGAGCAGTTCTTC	TRBV7-9	-	17	TRBJ2-1	-
CSAAAMKPSIINNEQFF	TGCAGTGCGGCGGCCATGAAACCTAGCATCATAAACAATGAGCAGTTCTTC	TRBV20-1	-	17	TRBJ2-1	-